These 25 T cell receptor beta chains came from one sample sequenced in a study of response to subunit inactivated influenza vaccine. TCRdb reprocessed the RT-PCR reads via MiXCR and lists one record per CDR3 protein. The sample includes around 850,000 distinct CDR3 sequences, around 20% of them seen just once. The sample was PBMCs from blood, taken around 5 days after vaccination. Receptors originate from a man in his fifties or sixties who received an inactivated influenza vaccine.

The rearrangement joins TRBV20-1 to TRBJ1-6; D remains unclear. V was clipped by 1 base and J by 7 bases, with 11 bases between them. The CDR3 length is 14 residues. The germline CDR1 and CDR2 sequences are DFQATT and SNEGSKA (reference sequence). The DNA for the CDR3 is TGCAGTGCTAGAGTCGGCAGCAGCAATTCACCCCTCCACTTT. This codes for CSARVGSSNSPLHF.

This chain links TRBV7-2 with TRBJ2-5, with 8 bases fitting TRBD2. The CDR3 runs to 17 residues. The ends lost 5 bases at V and 3 bases at J; junction bases unmatched: 14. Germline V CDR1 and CDR2: SGHTA, FQGNSA. For the CDR3, the DNA is TGTGCCAGCAGCCAACCTCATACGGGGGGGAATAAAGAGACCCAGTACTTC. It encodes CASSQPHTGGNKETQYF.

This chain uses TRBV27 with TRBJ2-1; weak D call: TRBD1 (6 bases). CDR3 length: 13 amino acids. Trimming stripped 3 bases from V and 9 bases from J, with 12 bases between. The germline gives CDR1 MNHEY, CDR2 SMNVEV (reference sequence). The CDR3 loop is CASSLGQWVEQFF. CDR3 sequence (DNA): TGTGCCAGCAGTTTGGGACAATGGGTTGAGCAGTTCTTC.

The V call is TRBV3-1, the J call TRBJ1-1; D gene unclear. V lost 0 bases and J lost 6, with 20 bases in between. CDR1 and CDR2 from the germline V gene are LGHDT and YNNKEL (reference sequence). This CDR3 comprises 17 residues. The CDR3 loop is CASSQERRLSVRAEAFF. CDR3 sequence (DNA): TGTGCCAGCAGCCAAGAGAGACGACTCTCCGTAAGAGCTGAAGCTTTCTTT.

The V and J genes are TRBV7-2 and TRBJ2-7; tentatively, D is TRBD1 (5 bases). V dropped 5 bases and J dropped 3 bases, with 14 bases sitting between them. CDR1 SGHTA and CDR2 FQGNSA come from the germline V gene. The CDR3 is made up of 14 amino acids. In DNA, the CDR3 is TGTGCCAGCAGCCTTGACAGTCTTTTCTACGAGCAGTACTTC. As protein: CASSLDSLFYEQYF.

This rearrangement joins TRBV15 to TRBJ2-7; 8 bases match TRBD1. Germline CDR1 is LNHNV and CDR2 is YYDKDF (reference sequence). The CDR3 is 14 amino acids. V was clipped by 8 bases and J by 3 bases; unmatched bases: 9. The CDR3 is CATATGDLLYEQYF. In DNA, the CDR3 is TGTGCCACCGCGACAGGGGATCTTCTCTACGAGCAGTACTTC. Looking up the rest from reference TRBV15 and TRBJ2-7 gives the full variable domain: DAMVIQNPRYQVTQFGKPVTLSCSQTLNHNVMYWYQQKSSQAPKLLFHYYDKDFNNEADTPDNFQSRRPNTSFCFLDIRSPGLGDTAMYLCATATGDLLYEQYFGPGTRLTVT.

This clonotype showed up just a few times. The rearrangement joins TRBV29-1 to TRBJ2-3; D is perhaps TRBD1 (5 bases). V was shortened by 6 bases and J by 0 bases, with 19 bases between the two germline ends. Looked up from germline, CDR1 is SQVTM and CDR2 is ANQGSEA. CDR3 size: 16 residues. CDR3 in DNA: TGCAGCGTCCTAGGTCCACAGGACCAAAGCACAGATACGCAGTATTTT. It yields the protein CSVLGPQDQSTDTQYF.

V gene TRBV4-3 combines with J gene TRBJ2-1, with TRBD2 identical over 9 bases. Per the germline V gene, CDR1 is LGHNA and CDR2 is YSLEER. The trim removed 1 base at V and 0 bases at J, leaving 7 bases unmatched. This CDR3 spans 18 amino acids. CDR3 protein: CASSQALGLARSYNEQFF. As DNA, the CDR3 is TGCGCCAGCAGCCAAGCTCTGGGACTAGCCCGCTCCTACAATGAGCAGTTCTTC.

This clonotype has more than one count but fewer than ten. The gene calls are TRBV15 and TRBJ1-1, with a weak D call TRBD1 (6 bases). The V gene lost 8 bases and the J gene lost 3 bases, with 13 bases spanning the gap. The CDR3 is 13 amino acids. From germline, CDR1 is LNHNV and CDR2 YYDKDF (reference sequence). In DNA form, the CDR3 reads TGTGCCACCGGGGGGGCAGGGCACACTGAAGCTTTCTTT. Protein sequence: CATGGAGHTEAFF.

There are a few counts of this clonotype. The genes are TRBV7-3 and TRBJ2-1; tentatively, D is TRBD2 (6 bases). CDR1 SGHTA and CDR2 FQGTGA come from the germline V gene. V lost 4 bases and J lost 8, with 15 bases in between. The CDR3 is made up of 14 amino acids. The CDR3, as DNA: TGTGCCAGCAGCTCCATCGGGGGTAGGGATGAGCAGTTCTTC. It translates to CASSSIGGRDEQFF.

The chain recombines TRBV5-1 with TRBJ2-1, with D possibly being TRBD2 (6 bases). Trimming shortened V by 0 bases and J by 0 bases, and 10 bases separated the two germline ends. The CDR3 has 16 residues. Germline CDR1 reads SGHRS; CDR2 reads YFSETQ. Here the CDR3 DNA reads TGCGCCAGCAGCTTGGATGCGGGAAGCTCCTACAATGAGCAGTTCTTC. The encoded protein is CASSLDAGSSYNEQFF.

This clonotype has a count of ten or more. This rearrangement joins TRBV18 to TRBJ2-1; D ambiguous. V lost 3 bases and J lost 7, with 19 bases in between. Germline lookup yields CDR1 KGHSH and CDR2 LQKENI. The CDR3 has 16 amino acids. The CDR3 is CASSPSPSGLRNEQFF. CDR3 nucleotide sequence: TGTGCCAGCTCACCGTCCCCATCGGGTCTCCGGAATGAGCAGTTCTTC. The full variable domain, completed using reference TRBV18 and TRBJ2-1, is NAGVMQNPRHLVRRRGQEARLRCSPMKGHSHVYWYRQLPEEGLKFMVYLQKENIIDESGMPKERFSAEFPKEGPSILRIQQVVRGDSAAYFCASSPSPSGLRNEQFFGPGTRLTVL.

This sequence joins TRBV4-2 and TRBJ1-6, with a weak D call TRBD1 (6 bases). The V and J ends lost 4 bases and 7 bases respectively, with 17 bases between them. Germline CDR1 is LGHNA and CDR2 is YNFKEQ. The CDR3 extends over 16 amino acids. CDR3 loop: CASSPSWGRGNSPLHF. In DNA form, the CDR3 reads TGTGCCAGCAGCCCCAGTTGGGGGAGGGGGAATTCACCCCTCCACTTT.

J is TRBJ2-3 and V is TRBV5-4; 7 bases line up with TRBD2. Trimming took 2 bases from V and 2 from J; bases not matched to a gene: 2. Germline V CDR1 and CDR2: SGHNT, YYREEE (reference sequence). This CDR3 has 14 amino acids. The CDR3 DNA sequence: TGTGCCAGCAGCTTTACTAGCGACACAGATACGCAGTATTTT. Its protein is CASSFTSDTDTQYF.

V is TRBV20-1 and J is TRBJ2-7, with D possibly matching TRBD2 (5 bases). CDR3 length equals 13 residues. Germline-derived CDR1 and CDR2 are DFQATT and SNEGSKA (reference sequence). V shed 5 bases and J shed 1 base, with 12 bases lying between them. The CDR3: CSASASSSYEQYF. As DNA, the CDR3 is TGCAGTGCTTCGGCTAGCTCTTCCTACGAGCAGTACTTC.

J is TRBJ1-5 and V is TRBV20-1; D possibly corresponds to TRBD1 (5 bases). Trimming removed 5 bases at V and 3 bases at J, with 8 bases between. CDR3 length: 12 residues. Germline V gene sequence: CDR1 DFQATT, CDR2 SNEGSKA (reference sequence). CDR3 nucleotide sequence: TGCAGTGCTTCGGGACCCAATCAGCCCCAGCATTTT. Its protein product is CSASGPNQPQHF.

This clonotype was seen a few times. The CDR3: CASSSPPGLEIYEQYF. The CDR3 DNA is TGTGCCAGCAGTTCTCCTCCGGGACTAGAGATCTACGAGCAGTACTTC. V is TRBV6-2 or TRBV6-3 and J is TRBJ2-7; 8 positions match TRBD2. Trimming at V came to 4 bases and at J to 3 bases, leaving 11 bases not matched to a gene. The CDR3 totals 16 residues. Germline CDR1 and CDR2: MNHEY and SVGEGT.

This clonotype was seen a few times. CDR3 sequence reads: CASSSPTLGLGYTF. DNA for the CDR3: TGTGCCAGCAGTTCCCCGACGCTTGGGCTTGGCTACACCTTC. The J gene is TRBJ1-2, the V gene TRBV28, with unresolved D. Germline lookup yields CDR1 MDHEN and CDR2 SYDVKM. There are 14 residues in the CDR3. The V end lost 4 bases, the J end lost 7 bases, and 16 bases lay between the germline ends.

The chain uses TRBV12-3 or TRBV12-4 and TRBJ2-5, with D maybe TRBD1 (6 bases). This CDR3 is built from 15 residues. The V end lost 3 bases, the J end lost 1 base, and 12 bases lay between the germline ends. CDR3 nucleotide sequence: TGTGCCAGCAGTTTTTGGCTACAGGGCCAAGAGACCCAGTACTTC. Protein sequence: CASSFWLQGQETQYF.

This clonotype appeared a few times. The gene calls are TRBV4-3 and TRBJ2-3; 11 bases line up with TRBD2. Germline CDR1 is LGHNA and CDR2 is YSLEER. Germline trimming cut 3 bases from V and 0 bases from J; bases unmatched to any gene: 8. The CDR3 runs 18 residues. In nucleotides, the CDR3 is TGCGCCAGCAGCCAGGGACTAGCGGCTTCTTCTAGCACAGATACGCAGTATTTT. Amino acid sequence: CASSQGLAASSSTDTQYF.

Only a few counts were recorded for this clonotype. V usage is TRBV6-1 and J usage is TRBJ2-1; TRBD2 agrees at 9 bases. This CDR3 is built from 15 residues. Germline V gene sequence: CDR1 MNHNS, CDR2 SASEGT. J gave up 9 bases and V 5 bases, and 11 bases lay outside the gene matches. The CDR3: CASSLGSGSSGEQFF. The CDR3 nucleotides are TGTGCCAGCAGTCTCGGTAGCGGGAGTTCGGGTGAGCAGTTCTTC.

Only a few counts were recorded for this clonotype. The chain employs TRBV7-2 and TRBJ2-3; a possible D gene is TRBD2 (7 bases). CDR3 size: 16 residues. Germline assignment: CDR1 SGHTA and CDR2 FQGNSA. V was shortened by 4 bases and J by 4 bases, with 18 bases between the two germline ends. The DNA for the CDR3 is TGTGCCAGCAGCTCCCTGGGGGGGGCCGTGGCAGATACGCAGTATTTT. This sequence encodes CASSSLGGAVADTQYF.

V and J are TRBV12-3 or TRBV12-4 and TRBJ2-7; D remains unclear. Trimming pared 6 bases from V and 2 bases from J, leaving 11 bases between. The CDR3 covers 13 residues. CDR3: CASRRTATYEQYF. In DNA, the CDR3 is TGTGCCAGCAGACGAACCGCGACCTACGAGCAGTACTTC.

This sequence joins TRBV29-1 and TRBJ2-1; no clear D gene. CDR3 size: 10 residues. CDR1 and CDR2 (germline): SQVTM, ANQGSEA. V lost 7 bases, J lost 10 bases, and 11 bases lay in between. The DNA of the CDR3 is TGCAGCGCTACTCATCCAGAGCAGTTCTTC. Amino acids: CSATHPEQFF.

The table lists this clonotype with a few counts. The rearrangement links TRBV4-1 to TRBJ1-1, with D perhaps TRBD1 (5 bases). V was clipped by 3 bases and J by 5 bases, with 19 bases between them. There are 16 residues in the CDR3. The germline CDR1 and CDR2 sequences are MGHRA and YSYEKL. The CDR3 bases are TGCGCCAGCAGCCATGATCCCCCCGGGGCGAAGACTGAAGCTTTCTTT. The encoded protein is CASSHDPPGAKTEAFF.